This TCR beta chain stems from a study of post-analysis software for immune sequencing data. Study in general: The patients showed relapsing-remitting, secondary progressive and progressive-relapsing multiple sclerosis courses.

Prepared libraries of TCR beta cDNA carried unique molecular identifiers. Once about 0.95 to 10 million T cells were used, approximately 470,000 cDNA molecules resulted. MiXCR was run by TCRdb on the PCR reads, yielding one entry per CDR3 protein. This sample has hundreds of thousands of distinct CDR3 sequences, with roughly 46% found just once. Study conclusions and caveats: A few TRBV segments (TRBV5-6, TRBV5-1 and TRBV20-1 among them) occurred more frequently in patients than in controls. The F measure placed samples prepared in the same batch into strongly shared clusters. Among multiple sclerosis patients, normalized Chao1 diversity was significantly below that of controls.

The germline V and J ends were trimmed by 5 bases and 3 bases, with 10 bases remaining between them. Germline CDR1 and CDR2: MNHNS and SASEGT. This CDR3 region has 13 residues. With respect to this clonotype: Its specificity is unknown.

The V call is TRBV6-1, the J call TRBJ1-2; D is perhaps TRBD1 (5 bases). The receptor's source is a girl between 10 and 17 years old with multiple sclerosis. Sequenced material: blood. CDR3 region: CASSLTEYYGYTF. In DNA form, the CDR3 reads TGTGCCAGCAGTCTGACAGAATACTATGGCTACACCTTC.